This is a list of T cell receptor beta chains from one sample in a study of molecular identifiers for immune sequencing clone quantification. From the PCR reads, TCRdb called clonotypes with MiXCR, one entry per CDR3 protein. In the table there are tens of thousands of distinct CDR3 sequences, around 21% of which are singletons. The sample taken for sequencing was naive CD8+ T cells from blood, with Jurkat cell RNA spiked in. The receptors originated from a human donor in good health. Some libraries in this study had Jurkat cell RNA spiked in. Each CDR3 is given with its conserved first and last residue. D genes are given only for firm matches. Where a row states a size, it is once, few, many or the class of an expanded clone; other rows omit it.

TRBV19	TRBD2	TRBJ2-7	many	CASSIGLAGGLEQYF	TGTGCCAGTAGTATTGGACTAGCGGGAGGGCTCGAGCAGTACTTC
TRBV29-1	NA	TRBJ1-1	many	CSVAGTEAEAFF	TGCAGCGTTGCTGGTACCGAGGCTGAAGCTTTCTTT
TRBV7-9	NA	TRBJ1-5	many	CASSHSPEPQHF	TGTGCCAGCAGCCATAGCCCGGAGCCCCAGCATTTT
TRBV30	TRBD2	TRBJ2-1	many	CAWAHGTSDEQFF	TGTGCCTGGGCCCACGGGACTAGCGATGAGCAGTTCTTC
TRBV7-9	NA	TRBJ2-7	many	CASSSGGKDEQYF	TGTGCCAGCAGCAGTGGAGGGAAAGACGAGCAGTACTTC
TRBV12-3/TRBV12-4	NA	TRBJ2-3	NA	CASSFSSDTQYF	TGTGCCAGCAGTTTTTCTTCAGATACGCAGTATTTT
TRBV11-2	TRBD1	TRBJ1-5	many	CASSTQGQPQHF	TGTGCCAGCAGCACACAGGGGCAGCCCCAGCATTTT
TRBV30	TRBD2	TRBJ2-5	many	CAWDEGLATGETQYF	TGTGCCTGGGACGAAGGACTAGCGACGGGGGAGACCCAGTACTTC
TRBV29-1	NA	TRBJ2-3	NA	CSAPGHTEDTQYF	TGCAGCGCTCCGGGACATACCGAAGATACGCAGTATTTT
TRBV23-1	TRBD1	TRBJ2-3	medium-sized	CASSHTPDRGPPITDTQYF	TGCGCCAGCAGTCACACACCCGACAGGGGTCCGCCAATCACAGATACGCAGTATTTT